The present T cell receptor (beta chain) was sequenced within a study of T cell responses to AZD1222 COVID-19 vaccine. Study-wide context: Second-dose recipients at about 4 or about 12 weeks were treated as one pooled group. General study points: Donors were chiefly white British, with a greater number of females, and clonal diversity was perhaps underestimated. Nearly half of spike-specific TCRs reportedly target variant regions that are unmutated in the B.1.351 and B.1.1.7 variants. Spike-specific TCR breadth and depth grew following two AZD1222 doses.

The germline V gene has CDR1 SGHDT and CDR2 YYEEEE. The CDR3 totals 13 residues. The germline V and J ends were trimmed by 7 bases and 7 bases, with 17 bases remaining between them. Generated by immunoSEQ multiplex PCR, the TCRdb table keeps only in-frame clones and is missing some. The table has approximately 190,000 clones, under 95% seen once; the top ten hold 0.99%. Details on this clone: Its antigen is still unknown.

The chain carries TRBV5-6 and TRBJ1-2; weak D call: TRBD1 (5 bases). Sequenced material: peripheral blood, taken on day 0 of AZD1222 vaccination. The sequence derives from an adult in good health. CDR3 in DNA: TGTGCCAGCCTCGTGGGGGGTCGTGGTGGCTACACCTTC. It codes for CASLVGGRGGYTF.